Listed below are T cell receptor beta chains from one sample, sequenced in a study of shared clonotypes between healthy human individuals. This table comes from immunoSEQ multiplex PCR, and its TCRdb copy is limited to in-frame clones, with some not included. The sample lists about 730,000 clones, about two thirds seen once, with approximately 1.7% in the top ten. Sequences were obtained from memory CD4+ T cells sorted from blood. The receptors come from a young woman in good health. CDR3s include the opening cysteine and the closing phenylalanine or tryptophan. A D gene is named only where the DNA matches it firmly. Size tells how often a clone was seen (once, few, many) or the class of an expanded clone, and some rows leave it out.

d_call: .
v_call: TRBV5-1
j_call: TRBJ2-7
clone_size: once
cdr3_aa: CASSLAAQRTPSYEQYF
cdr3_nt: TGCGCCAGCAGCTTGGCCGCTCAGCGGACACCATCCTACGAGCAGTACTTC

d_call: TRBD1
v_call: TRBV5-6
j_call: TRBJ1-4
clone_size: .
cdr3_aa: CASSSPGQGEEKLFF
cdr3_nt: TGTGCCAGCAGCTCGCCGGGACAGGGCGAGGAAAAACTGTTTTTT

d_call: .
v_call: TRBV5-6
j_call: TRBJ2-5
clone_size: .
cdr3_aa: CASSLVDSLQETQYF
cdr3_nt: TGTGCCAGCAGCTTGGTGGACAGCCTACAAGAGACCCAGTACTTC

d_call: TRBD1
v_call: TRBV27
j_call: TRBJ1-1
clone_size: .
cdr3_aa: CASSLRTGRNEAFF
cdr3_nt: TGTGCCAGCAGTTTACGGACAGGCCGAAACGAAGCTTTCTTT

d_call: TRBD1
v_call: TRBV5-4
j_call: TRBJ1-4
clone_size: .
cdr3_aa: CASSLDRGTTNEKLFF
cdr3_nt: TGTGCCAGCAGCTTGGACAGGGGGACAACTAATGAAAAACTGTTTTTT

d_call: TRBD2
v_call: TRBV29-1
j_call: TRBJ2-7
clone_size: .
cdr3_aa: CSAAFSGSSYEQYF
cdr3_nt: TGCAGCGCCGCTTTTAGCGGGAGCTCCTACGAGCAGTACTTC

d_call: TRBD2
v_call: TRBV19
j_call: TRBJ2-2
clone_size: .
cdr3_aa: CASRGLAGNTGELFF
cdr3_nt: TGTGCCAGTAGGGGACTAGCGGGTAACACCGGGGAGCTGTTTTTT

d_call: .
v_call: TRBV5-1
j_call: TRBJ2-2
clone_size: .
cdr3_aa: CASSTSGTPNTGELFF
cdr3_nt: TGCGCCAGCAGCACCTCCGGGACACCCAACACCGGGGAGCTGTTTTTT

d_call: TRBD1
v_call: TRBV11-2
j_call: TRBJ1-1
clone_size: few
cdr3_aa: CASSLDRVSEAFF
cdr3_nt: TGTGCCAGCAGCTTGGACAGGGTTTCAGAAGCTTTCTTT

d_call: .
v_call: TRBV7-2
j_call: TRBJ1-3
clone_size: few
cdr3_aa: CASSLWAAGNTIYF
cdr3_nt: TGTGCCAGCAGCCTTTGGGCAGCTGGAAACACCATATATTTT

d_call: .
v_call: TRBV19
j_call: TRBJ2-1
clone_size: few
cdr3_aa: CASSTSLVGNEQFF
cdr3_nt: TGTGCCAGTAGTACTTCCCTCGTAGGTAATGAGCAGTTCTTC

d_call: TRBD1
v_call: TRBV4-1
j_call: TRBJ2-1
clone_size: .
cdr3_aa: CASSRDRVLHEQFF
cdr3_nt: TGCGCCAGCAGCCGTGACAGGGTGCTCCATGAGCAGTTCTTC

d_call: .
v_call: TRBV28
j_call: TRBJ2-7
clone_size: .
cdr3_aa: CATAPGRKSYEQYF
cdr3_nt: TGTGCCACAGCGCCGGGACGGAAGTCCTACGAGCAGTACTTC

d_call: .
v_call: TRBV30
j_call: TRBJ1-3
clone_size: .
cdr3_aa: CASEKRQSRGNTIYF
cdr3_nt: TGTGCCTCCGAAAAAAGACAATCGAGGGGAAACACCATATATTTT

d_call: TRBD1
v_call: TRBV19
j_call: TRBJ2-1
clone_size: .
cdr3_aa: CASSPGQGYNEQFF
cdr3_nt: TGTGCCAGTAGTCCGGGACAGGGTTACAATGAGCAGTTCTTC

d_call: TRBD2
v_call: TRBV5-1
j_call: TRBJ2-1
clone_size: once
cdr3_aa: CASSLRPETSGRGNNEQFF
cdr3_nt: TGCGCCAGCAGCTTGCGTCCGGAGACTAGCGGGAGAGGGAACAATGAGCAGTTCTTC

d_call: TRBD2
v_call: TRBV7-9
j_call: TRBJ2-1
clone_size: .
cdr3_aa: CASSLGKLAERNEQFF
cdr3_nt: TGTGCCAGCAGCTTAGGAAAACTAGCGGAGCGGAATGAGCAGTTCTTC

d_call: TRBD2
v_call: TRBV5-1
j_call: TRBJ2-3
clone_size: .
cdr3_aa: CASSLGTSGSSDTQYF
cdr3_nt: TGCGCCAGCAGCTTGGGGACTAGCGGGAGCAGCGATACGCAGTATTTT

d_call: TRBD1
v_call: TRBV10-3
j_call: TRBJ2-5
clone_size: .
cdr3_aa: CAISESFGRGQETQYF
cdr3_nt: TGTGCCATCAGTGAGTCCTTTGGCAGGGGGCAAGAGACCCAGTACTTC

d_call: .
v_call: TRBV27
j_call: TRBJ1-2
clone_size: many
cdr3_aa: CASSPQETENYGYTF
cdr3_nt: TGTGCCAGCAGTCCACAGGAAACTGAAAACTATGGCTACACCTTC

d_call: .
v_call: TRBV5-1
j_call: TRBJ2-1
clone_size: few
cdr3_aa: CASSLSSGRSYNEQFF
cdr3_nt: TGCGCCAGCAGCTTGTCGTCGGGACGTTCCTACAATGAGCAGTTCTTC

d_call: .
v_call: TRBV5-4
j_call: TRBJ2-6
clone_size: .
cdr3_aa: CASSLGPIGSGANVLTF
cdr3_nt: TGTGCCAGCAGCTTGGGACCGATCGGATCTGGGGCCAACGTCCTGACTTTC

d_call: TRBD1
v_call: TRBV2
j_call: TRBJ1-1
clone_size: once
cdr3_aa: CASIPGQEMRTEAFF
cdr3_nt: TGTGCCAGCATCCCCGGACAGGAGATGAGGACTGAAGCTTTCTTT

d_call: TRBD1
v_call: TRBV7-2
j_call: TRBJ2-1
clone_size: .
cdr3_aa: CASSRDRAHEQFF
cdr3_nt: TGTGCCAGCAGCCGGGACAGGGCTCATGAGCAGTTCTTC

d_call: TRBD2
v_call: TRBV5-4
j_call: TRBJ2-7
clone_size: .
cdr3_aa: CASSAGLADSYEQYF
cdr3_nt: TGTGCCAGCAGCGCGGGACTAGCGGACTCCTACGAGCAGTACTTC

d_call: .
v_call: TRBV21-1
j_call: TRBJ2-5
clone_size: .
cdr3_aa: CASNLGDPAGGGETQYF
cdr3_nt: TGTGCCAGCAACTTGGGCGACCCAGCGGGAGGTGGGGAGACCCAGTACTTC

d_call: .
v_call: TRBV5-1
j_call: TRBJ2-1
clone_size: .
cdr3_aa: CASSWGSGYNEQFF
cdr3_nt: TGCGCCAGCAGCTGGGGGAGTGGGTACAATGAGCAGTTCTTC

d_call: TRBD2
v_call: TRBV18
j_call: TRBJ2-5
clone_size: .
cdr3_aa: CASSSKTSGRETQYF
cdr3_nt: TGTGCCAGCTCATCTAAGACTAGCGGGAGAGAGACCCAGTACTTC

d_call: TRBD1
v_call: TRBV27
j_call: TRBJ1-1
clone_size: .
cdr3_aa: CASSPRTGKAFF
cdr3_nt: TGTGCCAGCAGTCCCCGGACAGGGAAAGCTTTCTTT

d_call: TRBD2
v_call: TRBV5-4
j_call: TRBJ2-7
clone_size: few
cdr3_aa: CASSIGLAGNYEQYF
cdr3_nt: TGTGCCAGCAGCATCGGACTAGCGGGTAACTACGAGCAGTACTTC

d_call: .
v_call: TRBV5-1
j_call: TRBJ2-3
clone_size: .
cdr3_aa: CASSLGSSEITDTQYF
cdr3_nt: TGCGCCAGCAGCTTGGGCAGTAGCGAGATCACAGATACGCAGTATTTT

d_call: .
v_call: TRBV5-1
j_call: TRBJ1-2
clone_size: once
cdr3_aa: CASRWAGDYGYTF
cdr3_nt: TGCGCCAGCAGGTGGGCAGGGGACTATGGCTACACCTTC

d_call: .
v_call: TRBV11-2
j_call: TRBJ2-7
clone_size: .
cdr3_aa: CASGLRDHPYEQYF
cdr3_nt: TGTGCCAGCGGGCTCCGGGACCACCCCTACGAGCAGTACTTC

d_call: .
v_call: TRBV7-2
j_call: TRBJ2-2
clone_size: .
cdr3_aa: CASRPEPAGGELFF
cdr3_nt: TGTGCCAGCAGACCCGAACCCGCCGGGGGGGAGCTGTTTTTT

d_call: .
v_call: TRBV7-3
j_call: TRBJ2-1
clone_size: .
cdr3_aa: CASSQRVNNEQFF
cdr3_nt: TGTGCCAGCAGCCAACGGGTGAACAATGAGCAGTTCTTC

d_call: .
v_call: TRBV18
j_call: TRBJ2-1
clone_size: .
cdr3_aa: CASSPLTSQRKEEQFF
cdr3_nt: TGTGCCAGCTCACCTCTGACTAGTCAGCGGAAGGAGGAGCAGTTCTTC

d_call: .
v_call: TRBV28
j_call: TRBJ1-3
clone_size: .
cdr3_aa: CASTTLGGNTIYF
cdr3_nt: TGTGCCAGCACTACCCTAGGTGGAAACACCATATATTTT

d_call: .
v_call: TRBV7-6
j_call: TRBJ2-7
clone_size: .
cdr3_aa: CASSLGTVSPYEQYF
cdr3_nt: TGTGCCAGCAGCTTAGGGACAGTTTCCCCCTACGAGCAGTACTTC

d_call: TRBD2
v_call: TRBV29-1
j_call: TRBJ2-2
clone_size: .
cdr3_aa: CSVVREGPTSNTGELFF
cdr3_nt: TGCAGCGTGGTTCGGGAGGGCCCGACCTCGAACACCGGGGAGCTGTTTTTT

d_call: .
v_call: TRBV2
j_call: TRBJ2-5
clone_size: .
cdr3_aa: CASSVRLDETQYF
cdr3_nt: TGTGCCAGCAGTGTTCGGCTCGACGAGACCCAGTACTTC

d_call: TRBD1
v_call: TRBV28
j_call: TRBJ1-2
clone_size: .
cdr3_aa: CASSLFGRGRLGYTF
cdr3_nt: TGTGCCAGCAGTTTATTTGGCAGGGGGCGCTTGGGCTACACCTTC

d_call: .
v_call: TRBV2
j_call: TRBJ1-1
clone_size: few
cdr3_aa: CATRGGGTEAFF
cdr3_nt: TGTGCCACTCGGGGGGGTGGCACTGAAGCTTTCTTT

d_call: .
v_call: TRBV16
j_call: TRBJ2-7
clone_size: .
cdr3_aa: CASSQSAAGGRKHEQYF
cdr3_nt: TGTGCCAGCAGCCAATCGGCCGCGGGTGGCCGAAAGCACGAGCAGTACTTC

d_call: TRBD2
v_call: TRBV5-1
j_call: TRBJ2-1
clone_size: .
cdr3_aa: CASNAGTSGTEQFF
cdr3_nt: TGCGCCAGTAACGCCGGGACTAGCGGGACTGAGCAGTTCTTC

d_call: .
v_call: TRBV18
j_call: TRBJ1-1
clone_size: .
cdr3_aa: CASSPYRVAEAFF
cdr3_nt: TGTGCCAGCTCACCATACAGGGTCGCTGAAGCTTTCTTT

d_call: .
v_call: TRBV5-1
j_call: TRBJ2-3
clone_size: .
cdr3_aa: CASSSAPHTDTQYF
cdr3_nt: TGCGCCAGCAGCTCCGCACCCCACACAGATACGCAGTATTTT

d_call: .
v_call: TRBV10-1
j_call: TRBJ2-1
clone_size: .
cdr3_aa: CASSEIASHEQFF
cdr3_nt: TGCGCCAGCAGTGAAATAGCCAGCCATGAGCAGTTCTTC

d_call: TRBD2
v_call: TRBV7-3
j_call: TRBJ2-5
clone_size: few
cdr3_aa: CASSSGTSGYQETQYF
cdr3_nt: TGTGCCAGCAGCTCAGGGACTAGCGGGTACCAAGAGACCCAGTACTTC

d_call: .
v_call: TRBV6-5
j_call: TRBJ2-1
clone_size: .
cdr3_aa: CASSYSGSRKNEQFF
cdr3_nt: TGTGCCAGCAGTTACAGCGGCAGCCGAAAGAATGAGCAGTTCTTC

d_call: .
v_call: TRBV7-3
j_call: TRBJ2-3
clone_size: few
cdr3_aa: CASSLRDADTQYF
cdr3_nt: TGTGCCAGCAGCTTACGAGACGCAGATACGCAGTATTTT

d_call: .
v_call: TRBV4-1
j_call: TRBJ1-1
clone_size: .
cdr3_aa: CASSLQDDTEAFF
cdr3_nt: TGCGCCAGCAGCCTACAGGATGACACTGAAGCTTTCTTT

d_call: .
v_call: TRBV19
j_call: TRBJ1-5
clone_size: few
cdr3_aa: CASSIDLVGGNQPQHF
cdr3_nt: TGTGCCAGTAGTATAGATCTTGTGGGGGGCAATCAGCCCCAGCATTTT

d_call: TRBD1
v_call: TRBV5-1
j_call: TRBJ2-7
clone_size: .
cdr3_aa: CASSPGQLDTYEQYF
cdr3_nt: TGCGCCAGCAGCCCGGGACAGCTTGATACCTACGAGCAGTACTTC

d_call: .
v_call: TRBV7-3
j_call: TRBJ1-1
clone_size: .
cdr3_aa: CASSATGNEAFF
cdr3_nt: TGTGCCAGCAGCGCCACAGGGAATGAAGCTTTCTTT

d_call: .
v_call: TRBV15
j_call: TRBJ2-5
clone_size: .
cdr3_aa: CATSREPGILYQETQYF
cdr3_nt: TGTGCCACCAGCAGAGAACCGGGAATACTGTACCAAGAGACCCAGTACTTC

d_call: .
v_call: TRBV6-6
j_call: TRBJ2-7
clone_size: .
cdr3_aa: CASSYSTVGEQYF
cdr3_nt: TGTGCCAGCAGTTACTCGACAGTAGGCGAGCAGTACTTC

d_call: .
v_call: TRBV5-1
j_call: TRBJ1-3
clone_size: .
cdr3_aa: CASSLANGGNTIYF
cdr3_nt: TGCGCCAGCAGCTTGGCCAACGGAGGAAACACCATATATTTT

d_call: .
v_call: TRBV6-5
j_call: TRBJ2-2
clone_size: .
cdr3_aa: CASSYSILTGTGELFF
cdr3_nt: TGTGCCAGCAGTTACTCGATCTTGACCGGAACCGGGGAGCTGTTTTTT